This TCR beta chain was sequenced in a study of T cell responses to AZD1222 COVID-19 vaccine. Whole-study results and caveats: Repertoires in all cases were sampled only once the peak T cell response had passed. Clonal diversity may have been underestimated in mostly white British donors. Among spike-specific TCRs, nearly half reportedly target unmutated variant regions.

Produced via immunoSEQ multiplex PCR; TCRdb's table is partial and in-frame only. The repertoire includes around 83,000 clones, 86% of them detected once, and about 9.5% sits in the top ten. A note on this clone: The antigen remains unidentified.

The V gene lost 2 bases and the J gene lost 0 bases, with 2 bases spanning the gap. This CDR3 spans 13 amino acids. Germline CDR1 reads WNHNN; CDR2 reads SYGVQD (reference sequence). The input for sequencing was peripheral blood, taken on day 0 of AZD1222 vaccination. The source of this sequence is an adult in good health. The chain carries TRBV10-1 and TRBJ1-3; D is undetermined. CDR3 residues: CASSESSGNTIYF. The DNA of the CDR3 is TGCGCCAGCAGTGAGAGCTCTGGAAACACCATATATTTT.